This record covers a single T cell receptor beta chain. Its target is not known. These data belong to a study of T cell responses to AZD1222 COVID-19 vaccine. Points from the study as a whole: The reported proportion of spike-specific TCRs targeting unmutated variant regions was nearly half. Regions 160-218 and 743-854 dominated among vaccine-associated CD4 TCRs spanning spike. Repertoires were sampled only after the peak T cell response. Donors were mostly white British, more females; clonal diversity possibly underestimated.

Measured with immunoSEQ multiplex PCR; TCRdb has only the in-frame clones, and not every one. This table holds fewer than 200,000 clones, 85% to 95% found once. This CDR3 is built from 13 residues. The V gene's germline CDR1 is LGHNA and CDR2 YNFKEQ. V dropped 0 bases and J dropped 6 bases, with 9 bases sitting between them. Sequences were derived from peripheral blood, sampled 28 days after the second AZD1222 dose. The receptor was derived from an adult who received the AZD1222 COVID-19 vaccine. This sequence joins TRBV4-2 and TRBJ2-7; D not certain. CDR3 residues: CASSQETWGEQYF. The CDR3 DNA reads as TGTGCCAGCAGCCAAGAAACGTGGGGCGAGCAGTACTTC.